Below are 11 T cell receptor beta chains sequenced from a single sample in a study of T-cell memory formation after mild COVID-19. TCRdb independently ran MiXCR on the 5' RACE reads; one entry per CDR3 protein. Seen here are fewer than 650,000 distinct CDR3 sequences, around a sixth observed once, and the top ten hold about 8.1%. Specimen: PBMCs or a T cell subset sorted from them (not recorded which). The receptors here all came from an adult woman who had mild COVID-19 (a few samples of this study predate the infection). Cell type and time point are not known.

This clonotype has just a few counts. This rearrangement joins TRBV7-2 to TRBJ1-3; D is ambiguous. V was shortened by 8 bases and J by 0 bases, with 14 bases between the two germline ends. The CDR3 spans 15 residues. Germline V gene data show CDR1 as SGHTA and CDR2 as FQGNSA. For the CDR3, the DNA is TGTGCCAGCCGGATTGCGGGCAGCTCTGGAAACACCATATATTTT. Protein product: CASRIAGSSGNTIYF.

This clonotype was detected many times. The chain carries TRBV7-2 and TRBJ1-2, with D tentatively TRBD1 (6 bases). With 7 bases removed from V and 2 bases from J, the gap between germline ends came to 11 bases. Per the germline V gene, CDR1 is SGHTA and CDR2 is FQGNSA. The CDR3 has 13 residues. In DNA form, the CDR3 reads TGTGCCAGCACCTCGGACAGAAACTATGGCTACACCTTC. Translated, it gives CASTSDRNYGYTF.

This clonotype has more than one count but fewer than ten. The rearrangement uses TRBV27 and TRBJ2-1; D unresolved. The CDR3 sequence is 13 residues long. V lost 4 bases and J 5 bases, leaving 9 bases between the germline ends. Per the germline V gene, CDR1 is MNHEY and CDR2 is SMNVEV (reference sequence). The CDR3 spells CASSWNSNNEQFF. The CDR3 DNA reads TGTGCCAGCAGTTGGAACAGTAACAATGAGCAGTTCTTC.

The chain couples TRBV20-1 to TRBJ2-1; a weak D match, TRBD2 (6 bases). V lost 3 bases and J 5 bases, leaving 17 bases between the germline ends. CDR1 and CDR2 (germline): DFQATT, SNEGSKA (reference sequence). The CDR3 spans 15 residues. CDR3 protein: CSASQSSVRHNEQFF. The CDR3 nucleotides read TGCAGTGCTAGCCAGTCTAGCGTTCGCCACAATGAGCAGTTCTTC.

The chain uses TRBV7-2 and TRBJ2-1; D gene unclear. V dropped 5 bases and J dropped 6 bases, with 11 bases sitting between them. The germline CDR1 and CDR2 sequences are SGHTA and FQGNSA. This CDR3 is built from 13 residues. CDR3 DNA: TGTGCCAGCAGCAGGGTTACGTCCAATGAGCAGTTCTTC. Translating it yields CASSRVTSNEQFF.

The CDR3 nucleotides read TGTGCCTATAGGCTCGGGCAGGGTATCGGGCAGCCCCAGCATTTT. It is translated as CAYRLGQGIGQPQHF. This chain connects TRBV27 to TRBJ1-5, with D perhaps TRBD1 (5 bases). The CDR3 is 15 residues long. Germline-derived CDR1 and CDR2 are MNHEY and SMNVEV (reference sequence). V gave up 11 bases and J gave up 7 bases, with 24 bases separating them.

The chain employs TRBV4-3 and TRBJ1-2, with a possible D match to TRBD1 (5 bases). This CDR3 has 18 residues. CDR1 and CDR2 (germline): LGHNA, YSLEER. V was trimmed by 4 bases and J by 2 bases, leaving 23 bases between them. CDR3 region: CASSRHRGLVGQNYGYTF. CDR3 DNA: TGCGCCAGCAGCCGCCATAGGGGCTTGGTAGGGCAGAACTATGGCTACACCTTC.

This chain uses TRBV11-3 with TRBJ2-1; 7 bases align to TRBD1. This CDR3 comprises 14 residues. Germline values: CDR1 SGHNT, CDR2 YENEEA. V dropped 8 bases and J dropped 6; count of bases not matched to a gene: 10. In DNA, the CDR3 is TGTGCCAGCGCCGGGACAGCGAATTTCAATGAGCAGTTCTTC. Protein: CASAGTANFNEQFF.

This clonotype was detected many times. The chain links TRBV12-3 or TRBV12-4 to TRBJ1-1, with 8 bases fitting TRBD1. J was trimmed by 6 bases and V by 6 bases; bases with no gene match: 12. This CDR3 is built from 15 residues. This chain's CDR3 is CASSPPGQGSAEAFF. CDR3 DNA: TGTGCCAGCAGCCCCCCAGGACAGGGTAGCGCTGAAGCTTTCTTT.

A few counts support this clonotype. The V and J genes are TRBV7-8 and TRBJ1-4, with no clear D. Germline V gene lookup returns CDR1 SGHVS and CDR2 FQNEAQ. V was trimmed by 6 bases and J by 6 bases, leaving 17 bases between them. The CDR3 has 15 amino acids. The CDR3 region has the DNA TGTGCCAGCAGAACCACCGAGGGAGGGCATGAAAAACTGTTTTTT. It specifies CASRTTEGGHEKLFF.

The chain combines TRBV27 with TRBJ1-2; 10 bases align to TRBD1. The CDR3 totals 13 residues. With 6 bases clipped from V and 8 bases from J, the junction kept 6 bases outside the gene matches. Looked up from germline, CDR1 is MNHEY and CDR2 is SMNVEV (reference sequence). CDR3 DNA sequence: TGTGCCAGCAGGTGGACAGGGGGAACCGGCTACACCTTC. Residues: CASRWTGGTGYTF.